One and the same sample provided the 13 T cell receptor beta chains below, sequenced in a study of cytomegalovirus exposure and HLA in healthy donors. The PCR contained 60 Vbeta and 13 Jbeta primers. Sequencing was performed with immunoSEQ multiplex PCR; in TCRdb, only in-frame clones are kept and a portion is missing. There are approximately 70,000 clones in the sample; around 80% occur only once, and about 3.2% lies in the top ten. Material for sequencing was PBMCs. These receptors all stem from a woman aged 25-40 years in good health and CMV-seronegative.

The genes are TRBV7-7 and TRBJ1-3; 8 nucleotides align to TRBD1. The CDR3 sequence is 15 residues long. Germline V gene sequence: CDR1 SSHAT, CDR2 FNYEAQ (reference sequence). V dropped 5 bases and J dropped 2; count of bases not matched to a gene: 5. In DNA, the CDR3 is TGTGCCAGCAGCGCCGGGACAGGCCCTGGAAACACCATATATTTT. Protein: CASSAGTGPGNTIYF.

The rearrangement uses TRBV10-1 and TRBJ2-1; TRBD1 matches 10 bases. CDR3 length: 15 residues. The ends lost 5 bases at V and 6 bases at J; junction bases unmatched: 7. Germline V gene lookup returns CDR1 WNHNN and CDR2 SYGVQD (reference sequence). For the CDR3, the DNA is TGCGCCAGCAGTTACGGGACAGGGGCCAGCAATGAGCAGTTCTTC. This codes for CASSYGTGASNEQFF.

The chain combines TRBV9 with TRBJ1-1, with D maybe TRBD1 (6 bases). This CDR3 comprises 16 residues. V lost 0 bases, J lost 2 bases, and 14 bases lay in between. Germline CDR1 SGDLS, CDR2 YYNGEE. DNA of the CDR3: TGTGCCAGCAGCGTAGACGTCCAGGGGATCAACACTGAAGCTTTCTTT. This encodes CASSVDVQGINTEAFF.

This sequence joins TRBV5-1 and TRBJ2-7; maybe TRBD2 (5 bases). The germline V and J ends were trimmed by 0 bases and 3 bases, with 10 bases remaining between them. The CDR3 is 14 amino acids. The germline CDR1 and CDR2 sequences are SGHRS and YFSETQ. The CDR3 loop reads CASSLDSRDYEQYF. The DNA for the CDR3 is TGCGCCAGCAGCTTGGATAGTCGGGACTACGAGCAGTACTTC. The whole variable domain, remainder taken from reference TRBV5-1 and TRBJ2-7, is KAGVTQTPRYLIKTRGQQVTLSCSPISGHRSVSWYQQTPGQGLQFLFEYFSETQRNKGNFPGRFSGRQFSNSRSEMNVSTLELGDSALYLCASSLDSRDYEQYFGPGTRLTVT.

The chain has TRBV5-6 and TRBJ2-7; D perhaps matches TRBD1 (6 bases). Germline V lookup: CDR1 SGHDT, CDR2 YYEEEE. The CDR3 loop spans 15 amino acids. The V gene lost 3 bases and the J gene lost 0 bases, with 13 bases spanning the gap. CDR3 nucleotides: TGTGCCAGCAGCTCCACAGGGTTCAGCTCCTACGAGCAGTACTTC. This codes for CASSSTGFSSYEQYF.

The chain links TRBV12-2 to TRBJ1-6; the tabulated D call, TRBD1, remains unverified against the DNA. TRBV12-2 is listed as a pseudogene. CDR3 size: 17 residues. CDR3 in amino acids: CASRPGQGCSYNSPLHF. The CDR3 DNA reads TGTGCAAGTCGACCAGGACAGGGTTGTTCCTATAATTCACCCCTCCACTTT.

The chain links TRBV5-1 to TRBJ2-7; 8 bases are a match to TRBD2. Germline CDR1 and CDR2: SGHRS and YFSETQ. The V and J ends lost 0 bases and 5 bases, in that order; junction bases with no gene match: 4. This CDR3 contains 14 residues. CDR3 nucleotides: TGCGCCAGCAGCTTGGACGGGCGGGGGGACGAGCAGTACTTC. Protein product: CASSLDGRGDEQYF. Filled out from reference TRBV5-1 and TRBJ2-7, the complete variable domain reads KAGVTQTPRYLIKTRGQQVTLSCSPISGHRSVSWYQQTPGQGLQFLFEYFSETQRNKGNFPGRFSGRQFSNSRSEMNVSTLELGDSALYLCASSLDGRGDEQYFGPGTRLTVT.

This clone was seen just once. The chain joins TRBV25-1 to TRBJ2-3, with D possibly TRBD1 on 5 matching bases. The CDR3 has 15 amino acids. V lost 4 bases and J 0 bases, leaving 11 bases between the germline ends. Germline V lookup: CDR1 MGHDK, CDR2 SYGVNS. The CDR3: CASSATGSSTDTQYF. CDR3 sequence (DNA): TGTGCCAGCAGTGCCACAGGTTCTAGCACAGATACGCAGTATTTT.

Notes on this clone: Relative to the germline gene, one junction end is altered; a read error may explain this. This CDR3 is CASSLEWGTGTQYF. The CDR3 DNA reads TGTGCCAGCAGCTTAGAATGGGGCACAGGTACGCAGTATTTT. This rearrangement joins TRBV11-1 to TRBJ2-3; D is possibly TRBD1 (5 bases). There are 14 residues in the CDR3. The germline V gene has CDR1 SGHAT and CDR2 FQDESV (reference sequence).

The chain has TRBV16 and TRBJ2-3; D is possibly TRBD1 (7 bases). CDR3 size: 17 residues. The V end was cut by 4 bases, the J end by 1 base, with 18 bases between. Germline V gene data show CDR1 as KGHSY and CDR2 as FQNENV. This chain's CDR3 is CASSPIPGGPGTDTQYF. The CDR3 coding sequence is TGTGCCAGCAGCCCGATTCCAGGGGGGCCTGGCACAGATACGCAGTATTTT.

V gene TRBV19 combines with J gene TRBJ2-5; 7 bases align to TRBD2. The DNA matches TRBJ2-7 better at its end, which makes the J call doubtful. CDR1 is LNHDA and CDR2 is SQIVND in the germline V gene (reference sequence). This CDR3 spans 16 amino acids. Here the CDR3 DNA reads TGTGCCAGTAGTACCTGGGGGGGGACTACTTCCTACGAGCAGTACTTC. This sequence encodes CASSTWGGTTSYEQYF.

This clone was detected once. This chain joins TRBV5-4 and TRBJ1-4, with D tentatively TRBD1 (6 bases). V lost 4 bases, J lost 2 bases, and 18 bases lay in between. In germline, CDR1 is SGHNT, CDR2 YYREEE (reference sequence). The CDR3 runs to 17 residues. The chain's CDR3 is CASSKNGGALTNEKLFF. CDR3 coding DNA: TGTGCCAGCAGCAAGAACGGGGGGGCGCTTACTAATGAAAAACTGTTTTTT.

This chain uses TRBV5-1 with TRBJ1-6, with a possible D match to TRBD1 (5 bases). Trimming stripped 3 bases from V and 7 bases from J, with 14 bases between. CDR1 and CDR2 (germline): SGHRS, YFSETQ. The CDR3 runs 15 residues. CDR3: CASSWGTGRNSPLHF. CDR3 DNA: TGCGCCAGCAGCTGGGGAACAGGACGAAATTCACCCCTCCACTTT.